A single sample gave rise to the 23 T cell receptor beta chains below, sequenced in a study of T cell responses to AZD1222 COVID-19 vaccine (dated by TCRdb to the early 2020s). In the paper's terms, the time point label means: about 28 days (+/-7) after the second vaccine dose. Library preparation was by the immunoSEQ multiplex PCR assay. TCRdb carries this immuneACCESS record with in-frame sequences only. Its versions omit some clonotypes, under half of them owing to an unresolved V gene in the studies checked, with the rest unexplained. For this sample the table gives some 200,000 clones, of which 90% to 95% were detected only once. The ten largest make up 3% to 3.5% of the sample. The sample in question was peripheral blood, obtained 28 days after the second AZD1222 dose. These receptors were collected from an adult who received the AZD1222 COVID-19 vaccine.

This clone was observed a single time. The chain links TRBV27 to TRBJ2-3; 7 nucleotides agree with TRBD2. Germline-derived CDR1 and CDR2 are MNHEY and SMNVEV (reference sequence). J lost 1 base, V lost 4 bases, and 5 bases had no gene match. CDR3 length: 15 amino acids. Written as DNA, the CDR3 is TGTGCCAGCAGTTGGGGGGGGAGTCGCACAGATACGCAGTATTTT. Translation gives CASSWGGSRTDTQYF.

The table lists this clone with a count of one. This chain uses TRBV9 with TRBJ1-3; D unclear. In germline, CDR1 is SGDLS, CDR2 YYNGEE. Trimming took 2 bases from V and 0 from J, leaving 3 bases between them. This CDR3 is built from 13 residues. The DNA of the CDR3 is TGTGCCAGCAGCGTCTACTCTGGAAACACCATATATTTT. It encodes CASSVYSGNTIYF.

The V and J genes are TRBV2 and TRBJ2-1; 12 nucleotides agree with TRBD2. This CDR3 is 14 amino acids long. V dropped 7 bases and J dropped 9; count of bases not matched to a gene: 7. CDR1 is SNHLY, CDR2 FYNNEI, per germline. DNA for the CDR3: TGTGCCAGCAAGACTAGCGGGAGAATAAGTGAGCAGTTCTTC. It translates to CASKTSGRISEQFF.

The chain uses TRBV19 and TRBJ2-6, with 9 nucleotides matching TRBD1. J was trimmed by 2 bases and V by 7 bases; bases with no gene match: 9. Germline assignment: CDR1 LNHDA and CDR2 SQIVND (reference sequence). This CDR3 spans 17 amino acids. The CDR3 spells CASTHGQGKTGANVLTF. The CDR3 DNA follows: TGTGCCAGTACTCACGGACAGGGGAAAACTGGGGCCAACGTCCTGACTTTC.

V usage is TRBV14 and J usage is TRBJ2-3, with no clear D. This CDR3 comprises 12 residues. Germline loops: CDR1 SGHDN, CDR2 FVKESK. V lost 7 bases to trimming and J lost 7 bases, with 12 bases between them. CDR3 loop: CASTDLGNTQYF. For the CDR3, the DNA is TGTGCCAGCACGGATCTCGGAAATACGCAGTATTTT.

The chain joins TRBV19 to TRBJ1-3; D call uncertain. Trimming cost V 0 bases and J 0 bases, with 12 bases left between them. This CDR3 contains 17 residues. Germline CDR1 and CDR2: LNHDA and SQIVND (reference sequence). CDR3 in DNA: TGTGCCAGTAGTATAGATTCCGTGACGGGCTCTGGAAACACCATATATTTT. The encoded protein is CASSIDSVTGSGNTIYF.

The chain uses TRBV9 and TRBJ2-1; 9 bases align to TRBD2. Germline CDR1 is SGDLS and CDR2 is YYNGEE. V dropped 0 bases and J dropped 6; count of bases not matched to a gene: 10. The CDR3 has 17 residues. This CDR3 is CASSVGLAGDVINEQFF. Here the CDR3 DNA reads TGTGCCAGCAGCGTAGGATTAGCGGGAGACGTCATCAATGAGCAGTTCTTC. Full variable domain (missing parts from reference TRBV9 and TRBJ2-1): DSGVTQTPKHLITATGQRVTLRCSPRSGDLSVYWYQQSLDQGLQFLIQYYNGEERAKGNILERFSAQQFPDLHSELNLSSLELGDSALYFCASSVGLAGDVINEQFFGPGTRLTVL.

Points on this clone: At one boundary the junction diverges from the germline segment, which might be a read error. The chain carries TRBV7-7 and TRBJ2-1; a weak D match, TRBD1 (6 bases). Germline lookup yields CDR1 SSHAT and CDR2 FNYEAQ (reference sequence). The CDR3 extends over 13 amino acids. In DNA form, the CDR3 reads TGTGCTAGCAGCTTAGGCCAGACAGGAGAGCAGTTCTTC. This gives the protein CASSLGQTGEQFF.

This clone has only one observation. The chain recombines TRBV27 with TRBJ1-5, with a possible D match to TRBD1 (5 bases). Germline CDR1 and CDR2: MNHEY and SMNVEV (reference sequence). This CDR3 has 17 amino acids. The V end was cut by 2 bases, the J end by 6 bases, with 20 bases between. As DNA, the CDR3 is TGTGCCAGCAGTTTACGGGGCCAGGGAACCTCAAGTCAGCCCCAGCATTTT. It codes for CASSLRGQGTSSQPQHF.

This rearrangement joins TRBV6-1 to TRBJ1-1; 7 bases fit TRBD1. Germline V lookup: CDR1 MNHNS, CDR2 SASEGT. This CDR3 is 14 amino acids long. V dropped 2 bases and J dropped 5; count of bases not matched to a gene: 5. CDR3 nucleotides: TGTGCCAGCAGTGAATGGGGACAGCAAACTGAAGCTTTCTTT. Its protein product is CASSEWGQQTEAFF.

The chain's CDR3 is CASSRGDEQYF. CDR3 nucleotide sequence: TGTGCCAGCAGTAGGGGGGACGAGCAGTACTTC. V and J are TRBV6-5 and TRBJ2-7; D might be TRBD1 or TRBD2, each matching 6 bases. V lost 5 bases, J lost 5 bases, and 7 bases lay in between. Germline CDR1 is MNHEY and CDR2 is SVGAGI. CDR3 length equals 11 residues.

The chain links TRBV10-3 to TRBJ1-1, with D possibly matching TRBD1 (6 bases). Germline CDR1 reads ENHRY; CDR2 reads SYGVKD. The V end was cut by 2 bases, the J end by 5 bases, with 12 bases between. The CDR3 is made up of 14 amino acids. The CDR3 coding sequence is TGTGCCATCAGTGAGGGGCAGGGGAGAACTGAAGCTTTCTTT. Translation: CAISEGQGRTEAFF.

The rearrangement uses TRBV10-3 and TRBJ1-1, with D maybe TRBD1 (5 bases). V was pared by 0 bases and J by 1 base, with 9 bases between. There are 15 residues in the CDR3. Looked up from germline, CDR1 is ENHRY and CDR2 is SYGVKD. The CDR3 region is CAISESDRGNTEAFF. The CDR3, as DNA: TGTGCCATCAGTGAGTCTGATAGGGGGAACACTGAAGCTTTCTTT.

This clone has a single count. J is TRBJ1-1 and V is TRBV11-2; tentative D call: TRBD1 (6 bases). Germline CDR1 and CDR2: SGHAT and FQNNGV. The CDR3 consists of 15 residues. V lost 5 bases and J lost 0, with 13 bases in between. The CDR3 is CASSKTGLMNTEAFF. The CDR3 DNA sequence: TGTGCCAGCAGCAAGACAGGCCTTATGAACACTGAAGCTTTCTTT.

The CDR3 loop reads CAWSVKRGGGYTF. In nucleotides, the CDR3 is TGTGCCTGGAGTGTCAAGCGCGGGGGTGGCTACACCTTC. The genes are TRBV30 and TRBJ1-2; D is possibly TRBD1 (5 bases). Looked up from germline, CDR1 is GTSNPN and CDR2 is SVGIG (reference sequence). There are 13 residues in the CDR3. V lost 0 bases, J lost 7 bases, and 12 bases lay in between.

The chain links TRBV11-3 to TRBJ1-1; tentatively, D is TRBD1 (5 bases). V was shortened by 4 bases and J by 2 bases, with 23 bases between the two germline ends. The CDR3 spans 18 residues. Germline CDR1 and CDR2: SGHNT and YENEEA. The DNA for the CDR3 is TGTGCCAGCAGCTCCCCCTGGGCAGGGAGGGTCGGAAACACTGAAGCTTTCTTT. Translating it yields CASSSPWAGRVGNTEAFF.

This clone was seen more than once but under ten times. The chain has TRBV7-2 and TRBJ2-7; D is unclear. CDR3 length: 12 residues. Trimming cost V 2 bases and J 2 bases, with 4 bases left between them. CDR1 and CDR2 from the germline V gene are SGHTA and FQGNSA. The CDR3, as DNA: TGTGCCAGCAGCTTACTAACCTACGAGCAGTACTTC. Amino acids: CASSLLTYEQYF.

This sequence joins TRBV15 and TRBJ2-3; a possible D gene is TRBD2 (5 bases). Trimming removed 7 bases from V and 3 bases from J, with 11 bases in between. The CDR3 is 13 residues long. Germline CDR1 and CDR2: LNHNV and YYDKDF (reference sequence). The CDR3 reads CATTAGSTDTQYF. The DNA of the CDR3 is TGTGCCACCACCGCGGGCTCGACAGATACGCAGTATTTT.

The genes are TRBV7-6 and TRBJ2-1; D call uncertain. CDR3 length: 16 residues. V lost 0 bases to trimming and J lost 0 bases, with 9 bases between them. CDR1 is SGHVS and CDR2 is FNYEAQ in the germline V gene. CDR3 in amino acids: CASSLAWRSSYNEQFF. The CDR3 region has the DNA TGTGCCAGCAGCTTAGCGTGGCGGAGCTCCTACAATGAGCAGTTCTTC. Drawing the rest from reference TRBV7-6 and TRBJ2-1, the complete variable domain is GAGVSQSPRYKVTKRGQDVALRCDPISGHVSLYWYRQALGQGPEFLTYFNYEAQQDKSGLPNDRFSAERPEGSISTLTIQRTEQRDSAMYRCASSLAWRSSYNEQFFGPGTRLTVL.

V gene TRBV10-3 combines with J gene TRBJ2-1; TRBD2 agrees at 12 bases. Germline values: CDR1 ENHRY, CDR2 SYGVKD. V dropped 11 bases and J dropped 5; count of bases not matched to a gene: 7. The CDR3 totals 14 residues. The CDR3 region is CAVARLAGDNEQFF. The CDR3 nucleotides read TGTGCCGTAGCAAGACTAGCGGGAGACAATGAGCAGTTCTTC.

The rearrangement joins TRBV7-8 to TRBJ2-1; tentative D call: TRBD1 (5 bases). CDR1 is SGHVS, CDR2 FQNEAQ, per germline. This CDR3 is 16 amino acids long. Trimming stripped 2 bases from V and 0 bases from J, with 11 bases between. DNA for the CDR3: TGTGCCAGCAGCTTATTTGGGGCGAGCTCCTACAATGAGCAGTTCTTC. Translated, it gives CASSLFGASSYNEQFF. Variable domain in full (rest from reference TRBV7-8 and TRBJ2-1): GAGVSQSPRYKVAKRGQDVALRCDPISGHVSLFWYQQALGQGPEFLTYFQNEAQLDKSGLPSDRFFAERPEGSVSTLKIQRTQQEDSAVYLCASSLFGASSYNEQFFGPGTRLTVL.

This clone was recorded only once. The chain carries TRBV11-1 and TRBJ2-1; 12 bases fit TRBD2. There are 15 residues in the CDR3. The germline gives CDR1 SGHAT, CDR2 FQDESV (reference sequence). Trimming cost V 5 bases and J 9 bases; bases outside gene matches: 8. Written as DNA, the CDR3 is TGTGCCAGCAGCCCAGCTAGCGGGAGGGCCGGTGAGCAGTTCTTC. As protein: CASSPASGRAGEQFF.

The V and J genes are TRBV6-5 and TRBJ2-6, with D uncertain. CDR3 size: 15 residues. Germline V lookup: CDR1 MNHEY, CDR2 SVGAGI. V lost 5 bases, J lost 0 bases, and 8 bases lay in between. The CDR3 DNA reads as TGTGCCAGCAGTAGGCCGGGCTCTGGGGCCAACGTCCTGACTTTC. Its translation: CASSRPGSGANVLTF.